This T cell receptor (beta chain) comes out of a study of persistence of HIV-infected CD4 T cells. Study background: CD4+ T cells responding to CMV or HIV-1 Gag were isolated. Suppressive ART had lasted a median of roughly eight years.

In regard to this clone: What it binds is unknown.

The immunoSEQ assay was version 4, run in survey mode. Clones were sequenced by immunoSEQ multiplex PCR, and TCRdb holds only the in-frame ones, with some missing. The sample consists of around 30,000 clones, 82% of them appearing once. An overlapping HIV-1 Gag peptide pool stimulated these cells at 0.95 to 1 ug/peptide/mL. CD40L/CD69 double-negative CD45RO-high memory CD4+ T cells were collected. The material was CD4+ T cells sorted from PBMCs after roughly 19-hour stimulation, obtained from a patient who received antiretroviral therapy. This clonotype originated in an adult woman with HIV who was CMV-seropositive.

The CDR3 DNA follows: TGTGCCAGCAGCCAAGACGGGACCGGCCAGCAGTACTTC. Translating it yields CASSQDGTGQQYF. J is TRBJ2-7 and V is TRBV14, with D perhaps matching TRBD1 or TRBD2 (5 bases each). This CDR3 region has 13 residues. V lost 0 bases and J lost 8, with 11 bases in between. Germline values: CDR1 SGHDN, CDR2 FVKESK. The full variable domain, rest sourced from reference TRBV14 and TRBJ2-7, is EAGVTQFPSHSVIEKGQTVTLRCDPISGHDNLYWYRRVMGKEIKFLLHFVKESKQDESGMPNNRFLAERTGGTYSTLKVQPAELEDSGVYFCASSQDGTGQQYFGPGTRLTVT.